This record looks at one T cell receptor beta chain sequence and its context. Antigen: not known. Germline V gives CDR1 SGHVS, CDR2 FNYEAQ. The CDR3 has 15 residues. The germline V and J ends were trimmed by 5 bases and 0 bases, with 10 bases remaining between them. This sample was included in a study of cytomegalovirus exposure and HLA in healthy donors. Findings and limits, study-wide: Accurate prediction of HLA-A and HLA-B alleles (for most subjects) was reportedly achieved from TCR beta sequences.

It was with 60 Vbeta and 13 Jbeta primers that the PCR ran. Sequenced by immunoSEQ multiplex PCR; TCRdb stores in-frame clones only, minus some. Of 110,000 to 150,000 clones listed, almost 80% are singletons. The sequence was collected from a woman aged 25-40 years in good health and CMV-seronegative. V and J are TRBV7-6 and TRBJ1-4; D gene uncertain. The sample taken for sequencing was PBMCs. The CDR3 reads CASSPDIATNEKLFF. As DNA, the CDR3 is TGTGCCAGCAGCCCAGACATCGCAACTAATGAAAAACTGTTTTTT.